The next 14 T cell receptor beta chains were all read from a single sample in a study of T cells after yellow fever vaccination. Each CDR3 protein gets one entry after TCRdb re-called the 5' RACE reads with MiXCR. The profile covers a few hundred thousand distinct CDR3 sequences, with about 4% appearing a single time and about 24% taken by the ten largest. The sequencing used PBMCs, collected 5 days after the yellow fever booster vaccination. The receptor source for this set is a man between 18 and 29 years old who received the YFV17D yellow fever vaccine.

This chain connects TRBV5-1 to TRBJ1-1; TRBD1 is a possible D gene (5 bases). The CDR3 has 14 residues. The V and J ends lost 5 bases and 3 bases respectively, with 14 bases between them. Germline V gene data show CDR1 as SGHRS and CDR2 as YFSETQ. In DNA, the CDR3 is TGCGCCAGCAGAAATGAGGACACCTACACTGAAGCTTTCTTT. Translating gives CASRNEDTYTEAFF.

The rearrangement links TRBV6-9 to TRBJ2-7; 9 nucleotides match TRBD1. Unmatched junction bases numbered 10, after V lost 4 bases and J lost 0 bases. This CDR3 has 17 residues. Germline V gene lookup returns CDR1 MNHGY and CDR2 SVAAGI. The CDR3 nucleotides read TGTGCCAGCAGTTCTAAAAATTGGACAGGGGACTCCTACGAGCAGTACTTC. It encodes CASSSKNWTGDSYEQYF.

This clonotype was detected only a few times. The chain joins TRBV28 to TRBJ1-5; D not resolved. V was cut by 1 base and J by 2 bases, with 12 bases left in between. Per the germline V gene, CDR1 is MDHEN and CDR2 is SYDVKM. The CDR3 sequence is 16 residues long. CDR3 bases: TGTGCCAGCAGTTTATTTAGGCCAGAGGGCAATCAGCCCCAGCATTTT. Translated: CASSLFRPEGNQPQHF. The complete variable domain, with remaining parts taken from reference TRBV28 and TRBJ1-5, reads DVKVTQSSRYLVKRTGEKVFLECVQDMDHENMFWYRQDPGLGLRLIYFSYDVKMKEKGDIPEGYSVSREKKERFSLILESASTNQTSMYLCASSLFRPEGNQPQHFGDGTRLSIL.

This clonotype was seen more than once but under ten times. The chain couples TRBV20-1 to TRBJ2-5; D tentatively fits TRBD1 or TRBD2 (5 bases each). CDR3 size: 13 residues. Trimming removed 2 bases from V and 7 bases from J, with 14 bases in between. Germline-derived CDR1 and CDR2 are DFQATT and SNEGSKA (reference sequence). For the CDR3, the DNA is TGCAGTGCTAGACCCGGGGCAGAGGGGACCCAGTACTTC. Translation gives CSARPGAEGTQYF.

The CDR3: CASSVEGEPDTQYF. The DNA of the CDR3 is TGTGCCAGCAGCGTAGAGGGGGAACCAGATACGCAGTATTTT. V and J are TRBV9 and TRBJ2-3, with D possibly being TRBD1 (6 bases). V was trimmed by 0 bases and J by 4 bases, leaving 9 bases between them. CDR1 and CDR2 (germline): SGDLS, YYNGEE. This CDR3 is 14 amino acids long.

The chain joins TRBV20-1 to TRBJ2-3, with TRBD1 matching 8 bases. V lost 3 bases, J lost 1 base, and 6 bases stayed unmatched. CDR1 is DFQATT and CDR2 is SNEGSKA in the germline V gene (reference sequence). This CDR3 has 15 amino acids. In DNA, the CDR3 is TGCAGTGCTAGCCCACAGGGGGGAGGCACAGATACGCAGTATTTT. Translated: CSASPQGGGTDTQYF.

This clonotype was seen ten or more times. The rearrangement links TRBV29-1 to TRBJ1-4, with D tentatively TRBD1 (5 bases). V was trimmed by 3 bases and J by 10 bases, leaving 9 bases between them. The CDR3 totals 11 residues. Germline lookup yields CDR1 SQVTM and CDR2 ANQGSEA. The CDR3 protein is CSVDDSGKLFF. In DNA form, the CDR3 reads TGCAGCGTTGATGACAGCGGAAAACTGTTTTTT.

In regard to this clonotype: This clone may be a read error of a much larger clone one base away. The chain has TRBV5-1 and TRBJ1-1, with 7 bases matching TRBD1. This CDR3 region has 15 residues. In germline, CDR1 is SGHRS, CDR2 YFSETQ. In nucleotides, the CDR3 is TGCGCCAGCAGCTTGGCCTTACAGGGGAACACTGAAGCTCTCTTT. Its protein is CASSLALQGNTEALF.

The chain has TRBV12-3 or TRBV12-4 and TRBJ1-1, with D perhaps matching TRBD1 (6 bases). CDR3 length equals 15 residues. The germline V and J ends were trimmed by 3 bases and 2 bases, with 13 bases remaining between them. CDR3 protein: CASSLWGAFNTEAFF. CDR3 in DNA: TGTGCCAGCAGTTTGTGGGGGGCCTTCAACACTGAAGCTTTCTTT.

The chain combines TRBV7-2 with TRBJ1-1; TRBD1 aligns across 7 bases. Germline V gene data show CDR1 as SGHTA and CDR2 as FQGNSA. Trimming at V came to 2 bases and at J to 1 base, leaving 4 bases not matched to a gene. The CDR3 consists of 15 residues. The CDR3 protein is CASSLMRGPNTEAFF. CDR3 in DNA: TGTGCCAGCAGCTTAATGAGGGGGCCGAACACTGAAGCTTTCTTT.

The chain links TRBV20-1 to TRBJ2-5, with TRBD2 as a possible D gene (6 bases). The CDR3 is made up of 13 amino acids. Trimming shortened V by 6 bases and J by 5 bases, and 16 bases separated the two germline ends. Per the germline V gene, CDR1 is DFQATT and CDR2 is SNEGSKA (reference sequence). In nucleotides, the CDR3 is TGCAGTGCCCCATGGGGGGATTGGGAGACCCAGTACTTC. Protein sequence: CSAPWGDWETQYF.

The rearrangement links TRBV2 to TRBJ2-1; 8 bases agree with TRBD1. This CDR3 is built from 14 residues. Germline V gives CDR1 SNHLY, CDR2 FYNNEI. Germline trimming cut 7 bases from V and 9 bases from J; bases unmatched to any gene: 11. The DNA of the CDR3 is TGTGCCAGCAACGGACAGGGAAGTGTCGGTGAGCAGTTCTTC. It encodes CASNGQGSVGEQFF.

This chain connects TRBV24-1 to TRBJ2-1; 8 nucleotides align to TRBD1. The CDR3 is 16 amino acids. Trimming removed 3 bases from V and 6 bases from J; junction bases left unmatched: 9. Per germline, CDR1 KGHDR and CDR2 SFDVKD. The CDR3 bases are TGTGCCACCAGTGATCCAGGGGGCGAAAAGCCCAATGAGCAGTTCTTC. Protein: CATSDPGGEKPNEQFF.

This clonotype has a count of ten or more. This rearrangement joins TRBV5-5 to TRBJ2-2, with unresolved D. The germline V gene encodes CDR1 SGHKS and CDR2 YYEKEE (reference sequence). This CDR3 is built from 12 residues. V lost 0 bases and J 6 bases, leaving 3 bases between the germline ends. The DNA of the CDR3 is TGTGCCAGCAGCTTGGTCTCCGGGGAGCTGTTTTTT. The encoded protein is CASSLVSGELFF.